This T cell receptor beta chain was observed in a study of identical twins. The CDR3 is made up of 15 amino acids. V shed 6 bases and J 4 bases; nucleotides not matched to a gene: 9. Study results and caveats: Out-of-frame alpha sequences common to twins exhibited a surplus of low generation probability.

This clonotype has a handful of counts. Its antigen is not known. Each CDR3 protein is one row after TCRdb ran MiXCR on the 5' RACE reads. The sample lists hundreds of thousands of distinct CDR3 sequences, approximately 9% occurring once. Another study also made use of these data, one on yellow fever vaccine responses in identical twins. That study adds: Reportedly, twins' vaccine T cell responses looked partly convergent and partly personalized.

The chain uses TRBV12-3 or TRBV12-4 and TRBJ2-7; 10 nucleotides agree with TRBD1. Specimen: PBMCs. This sequence originates from a woman between 18 and 29 years old in good health. The CDR3 reads CASRSTGTGDYEQYF. CDR3 bases: TGTGCCAGCAGAAGTACCGGGACAGGGGATTACGAGCAGTACTTC.